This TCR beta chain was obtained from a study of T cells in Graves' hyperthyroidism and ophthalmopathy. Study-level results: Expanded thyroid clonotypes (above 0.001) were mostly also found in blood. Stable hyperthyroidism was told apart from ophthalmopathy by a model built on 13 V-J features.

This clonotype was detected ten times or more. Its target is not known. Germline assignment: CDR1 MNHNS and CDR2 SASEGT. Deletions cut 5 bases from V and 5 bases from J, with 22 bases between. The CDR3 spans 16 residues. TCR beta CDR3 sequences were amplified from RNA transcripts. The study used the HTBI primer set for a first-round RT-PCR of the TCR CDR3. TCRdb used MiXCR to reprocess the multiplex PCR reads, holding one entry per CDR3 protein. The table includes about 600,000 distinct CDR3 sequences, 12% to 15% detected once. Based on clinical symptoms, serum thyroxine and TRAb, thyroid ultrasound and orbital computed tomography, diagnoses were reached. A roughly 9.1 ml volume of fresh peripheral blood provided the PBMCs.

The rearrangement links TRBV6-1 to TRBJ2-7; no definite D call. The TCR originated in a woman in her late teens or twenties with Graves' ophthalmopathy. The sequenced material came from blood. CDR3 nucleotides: TGTGCCAGCAGTCGCCGACCATTCGACCCGCCGGACGAGCAGTACTTC. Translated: CASSRRPFDPPDEQYF.